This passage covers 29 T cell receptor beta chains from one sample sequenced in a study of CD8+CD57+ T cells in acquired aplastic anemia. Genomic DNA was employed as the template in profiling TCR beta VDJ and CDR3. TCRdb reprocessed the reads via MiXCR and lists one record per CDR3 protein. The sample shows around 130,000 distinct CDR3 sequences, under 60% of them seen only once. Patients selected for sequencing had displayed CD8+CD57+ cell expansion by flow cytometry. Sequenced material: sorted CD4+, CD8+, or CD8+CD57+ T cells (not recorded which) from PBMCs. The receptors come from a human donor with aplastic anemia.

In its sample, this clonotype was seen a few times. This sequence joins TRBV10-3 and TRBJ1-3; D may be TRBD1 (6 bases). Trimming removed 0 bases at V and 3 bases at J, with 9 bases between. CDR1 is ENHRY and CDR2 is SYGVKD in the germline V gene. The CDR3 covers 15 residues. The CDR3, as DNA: TGTGCCATCAGTGAGTCTCAGGGGCTTGGAAACACCATATATTTT. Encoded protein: CAISESQGLGNTIYF.

The CDR3 is CASSGTATTDTQYF. CDR3 DNA sequence: TGCGCCAGCAGCGGGACAGCAACGACAGATACGCAGTATTTT. The chain uses TRBV5-1 and TRBJ2-3; 7 bases align to TRBD1. V lost 4 bases to trimming and J lost 3 bases; unmatched junction nucleotides: 5. Germline CDR1 reads SGHRS; CDR2 reads YFSETQ. The CDR3 contains 14 residues.

In DNA, the CDR3 is TGTGCCAGCAGCTCTGCTTATGGCTACACCTTC. This codes for CASSSAYGYTF. The chain is built from TRBV7-9 and TRBJ1-2; D is ambiguous. Trimming took 4 bases from V and 5 from J, leaving 5 bases between them. Looked up from germline, CDR1 is SEHNR and CDR2 is FQNEAQ (reference sequence). The CDR3 is 11 residues long. Full variable domain (outside the CDR3, taken from reference TRBV7-9 and TRBJ1-2): DTGVSQNPRHKITKRGQNVTFRCDPISEHNRLYWYRQTLGQGPEFLTYFQNEAQLEKSRLLSDRFSAERPKGSFSTLEIQRTEQGDSAMYLCASSSAYGYTFGSGTRLTVV.

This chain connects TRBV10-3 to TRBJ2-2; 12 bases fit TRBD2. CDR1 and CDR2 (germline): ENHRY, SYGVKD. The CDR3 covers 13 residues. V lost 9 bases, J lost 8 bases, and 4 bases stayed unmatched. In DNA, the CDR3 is TGTGCCATGCCCGGGACTAGCGGGGGGGAGCTGTTTTTT. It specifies CAMPGTSGGELFF.

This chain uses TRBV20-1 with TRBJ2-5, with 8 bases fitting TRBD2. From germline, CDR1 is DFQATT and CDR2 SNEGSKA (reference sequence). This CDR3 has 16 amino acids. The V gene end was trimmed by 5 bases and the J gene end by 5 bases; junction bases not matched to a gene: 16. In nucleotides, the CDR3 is TGCAGTGCTGTCAGAGGGGGACTAGTCGATCGGGAGACCCAGTACTTC. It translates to CSAVRGGLVDRETQYF.

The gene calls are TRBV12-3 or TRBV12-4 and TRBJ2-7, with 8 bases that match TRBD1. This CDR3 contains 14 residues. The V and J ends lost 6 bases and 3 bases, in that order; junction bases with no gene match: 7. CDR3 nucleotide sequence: TGTGCCAGCAGCGCCGGGACAGGAAACTACGAGCAGTACTTC. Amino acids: CASSAGTGNYEQYF.

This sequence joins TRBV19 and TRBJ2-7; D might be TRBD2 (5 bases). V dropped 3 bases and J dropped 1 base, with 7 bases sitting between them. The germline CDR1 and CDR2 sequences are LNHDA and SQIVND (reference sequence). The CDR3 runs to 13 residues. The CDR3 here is CASSITSSYEQYF. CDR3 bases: TGTGCCAGTAGTATCACTAGTTCCTACGAGCAGTACTTC.

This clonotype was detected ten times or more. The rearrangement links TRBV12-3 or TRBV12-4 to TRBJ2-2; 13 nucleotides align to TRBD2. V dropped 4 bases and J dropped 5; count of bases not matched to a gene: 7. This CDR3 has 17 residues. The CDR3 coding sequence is TGTGCCAGCAGTTCCTGGACTAGCGGGGGCGAAACCGGGGAGCTGTTTTTT. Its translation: CASSSWTSGGETGELFF.

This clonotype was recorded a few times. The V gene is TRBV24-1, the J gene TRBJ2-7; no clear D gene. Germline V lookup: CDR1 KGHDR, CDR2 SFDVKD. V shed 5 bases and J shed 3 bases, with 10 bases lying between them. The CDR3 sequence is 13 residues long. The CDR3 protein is CATSAGSLYEQYF. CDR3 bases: TGTGCCACCAGTGCCGGGTCCCTCTACGAGCAGTACTTC.

The CDR3 sequence: CATSRAYEQYF. As DNA, the CDR3 is TGTGCCACTAGCAGGGCCTACGAGCAGTACTTC. The chain joins TRBV19 to TRBJ2-7; D might be TRBD1 or TRBD2, each matching 5 bases. The ends were cut back, 10 bases at V and 2 bases at J, with 9 bases in the middle. The germline CDR1 and CDR2 sequences are LNHDA and SQIVND (reference sequence). This CDR3 is 11 amino acids long. Full variable domain (rest looked up from reference TRBV19 and TRBJ2-7): DGGITQSPKYLFRKEGQNVTLSCEQNLNHDAMYWYRQDPGQGLRLIYYSQIVNDFQKGDIAEGYSVSREKKESFPLTVTSAQKNPTAFYLCATSRAYEQYFGPGTRLTVT.

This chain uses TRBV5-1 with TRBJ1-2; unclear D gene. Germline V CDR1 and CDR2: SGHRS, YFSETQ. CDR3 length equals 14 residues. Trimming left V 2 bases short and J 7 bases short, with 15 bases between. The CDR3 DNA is TGCGCCAGCAGCTTTCGCGGAGAGGAAGTTGGCTACACCTTC. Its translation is CASSFRGEEVGYTF.

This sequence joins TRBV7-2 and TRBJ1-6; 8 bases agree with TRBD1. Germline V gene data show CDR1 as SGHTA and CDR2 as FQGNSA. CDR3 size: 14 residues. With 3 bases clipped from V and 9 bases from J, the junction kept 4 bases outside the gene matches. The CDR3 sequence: CASSLGQARSPLHF. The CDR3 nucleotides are TGTGCCAGCAGCTTGGGACAGGCCCGTTCACCCCTCCACTTT.

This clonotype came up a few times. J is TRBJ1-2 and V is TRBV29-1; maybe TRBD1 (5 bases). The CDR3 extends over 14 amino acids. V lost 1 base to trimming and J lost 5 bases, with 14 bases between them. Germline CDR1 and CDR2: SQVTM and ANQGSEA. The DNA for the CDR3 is TGCAGCGTTGAAGGGGGCGGGTTGGGTTATGGCTACACCTTC. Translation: CSVEGGGLGYGYTF.

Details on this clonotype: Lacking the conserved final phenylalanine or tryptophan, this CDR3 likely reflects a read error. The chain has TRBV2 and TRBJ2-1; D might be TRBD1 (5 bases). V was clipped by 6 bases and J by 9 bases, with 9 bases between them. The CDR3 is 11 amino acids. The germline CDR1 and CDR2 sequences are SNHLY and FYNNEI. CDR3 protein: CASRYQGEQFL. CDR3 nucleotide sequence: TGTGCCAGCAGATACCAGGGTGAGCAGTTCCTC.

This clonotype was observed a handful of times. In DNA form, the CDR3 reads TGTGCCATCGGGGACAGGTGGGATCAGCCCCAGCATTTT. This sequence encodes CAIGDRWDQPQHF. The chain couples TRBV10-3 to TRBJ1-5; 8 nucleotides align to TRBD1. In germline, CDR1 is ENHRY, CDR2 SYGVKD. With 8 bases clipped from V and 5 bases from J, the junction kept 5 bases outside the gene matches. The CDR3 is made up of 13 amino acids.

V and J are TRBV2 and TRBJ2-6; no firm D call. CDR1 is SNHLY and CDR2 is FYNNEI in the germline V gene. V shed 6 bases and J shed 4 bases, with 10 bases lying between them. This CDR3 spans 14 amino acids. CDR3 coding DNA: TGTGCCAGCAGCCTCATTGGGGGGGCCAACGTCCTGACTTTC. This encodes CASSLIGGANVLTF.

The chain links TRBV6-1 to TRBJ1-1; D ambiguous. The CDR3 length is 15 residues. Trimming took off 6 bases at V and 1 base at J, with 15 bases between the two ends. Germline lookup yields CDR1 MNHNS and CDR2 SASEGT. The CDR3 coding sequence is TGTGCCAGCAGACGGACCGAGCTTCCGAACACTGAAGCTTTCTTT. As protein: CASRRTELPNTEAFF.

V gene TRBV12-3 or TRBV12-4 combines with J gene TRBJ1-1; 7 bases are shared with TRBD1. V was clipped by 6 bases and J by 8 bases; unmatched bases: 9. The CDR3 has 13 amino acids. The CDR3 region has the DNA TGTGCCAGCAGCCGGGACAGAGGGGGCGAAGCTTTCTTT. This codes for CASSRDRGGEAFF.

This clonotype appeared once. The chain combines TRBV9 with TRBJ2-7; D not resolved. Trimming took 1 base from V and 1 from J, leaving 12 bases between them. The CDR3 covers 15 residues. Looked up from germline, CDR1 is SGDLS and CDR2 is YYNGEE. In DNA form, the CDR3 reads TGTGCCAGCAGCGTAAGGGCCACGACGTCCTACGAGCAGTACTTC. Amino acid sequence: CASSVRATTSYEQYF.

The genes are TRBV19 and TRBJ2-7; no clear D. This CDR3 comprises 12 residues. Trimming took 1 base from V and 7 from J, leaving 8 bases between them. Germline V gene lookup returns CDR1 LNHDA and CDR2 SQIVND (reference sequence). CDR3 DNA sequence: TGTGCCAGTAGTATAGCTCTTGGGGAGCAGTACTTC. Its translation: CASSIALGEQYF.

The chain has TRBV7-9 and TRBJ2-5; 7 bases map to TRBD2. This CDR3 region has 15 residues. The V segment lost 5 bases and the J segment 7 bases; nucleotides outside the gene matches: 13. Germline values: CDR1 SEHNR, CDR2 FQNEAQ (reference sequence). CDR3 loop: CASSHDRDYLGTQYF. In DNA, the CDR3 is TGTGCCAGCAGCCACGACCGGGACTACTTAGGGACCCAGTACTTC.

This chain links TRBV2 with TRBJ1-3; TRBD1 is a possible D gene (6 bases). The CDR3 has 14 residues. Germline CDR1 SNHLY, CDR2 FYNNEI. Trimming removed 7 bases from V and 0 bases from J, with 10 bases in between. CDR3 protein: CASTRGNSGNTIYF. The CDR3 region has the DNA TGTGCCAGCACCAGGGGAAACTCTGGAAACACCATATATTTT. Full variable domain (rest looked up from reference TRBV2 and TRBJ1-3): EPEVTQTPSHQVTQMGQEVILRCVPISNHLYFYWYRQILGQKVEFLVSFYNNEISEKSEIFDDQFSVERPDGSNFTLKIRSTKLEDSAMYFCASTRGNSGNTIYFGEGSWLTVV.

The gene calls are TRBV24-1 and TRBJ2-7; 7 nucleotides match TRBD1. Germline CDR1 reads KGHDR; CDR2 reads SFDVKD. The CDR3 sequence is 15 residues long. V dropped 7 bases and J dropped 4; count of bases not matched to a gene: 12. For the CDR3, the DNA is TGTGCCACCAGAAACGCCGGGACAGCAGAATACGAGCAGTACTTC. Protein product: CATRNAGTAEYEQYF.

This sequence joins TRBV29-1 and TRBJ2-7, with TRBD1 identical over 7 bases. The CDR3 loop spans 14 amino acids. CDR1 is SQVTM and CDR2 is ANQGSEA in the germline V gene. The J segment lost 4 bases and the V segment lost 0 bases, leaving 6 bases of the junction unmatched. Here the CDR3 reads CSVEDQHRGYEQYF. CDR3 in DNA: TGCAGCGTTGAAGATCAACACAGGGGATACGAGCAGTACTTC.

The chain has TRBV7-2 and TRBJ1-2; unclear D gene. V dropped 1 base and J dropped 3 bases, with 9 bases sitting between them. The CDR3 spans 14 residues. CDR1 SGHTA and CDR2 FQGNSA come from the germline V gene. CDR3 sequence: CASSLDGRDYGYTF. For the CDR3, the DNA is TGTGCCAGCAGCTTAGATGGCCGGGACTATGGCTACACCTTC.

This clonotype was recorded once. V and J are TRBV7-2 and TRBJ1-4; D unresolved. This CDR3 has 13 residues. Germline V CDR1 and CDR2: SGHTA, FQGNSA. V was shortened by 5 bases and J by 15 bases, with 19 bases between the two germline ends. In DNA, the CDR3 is TGTGCCAGCAGCCAAAGAACGGGTGTAAATTTGTTTTTT. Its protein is CASSQRTGVNLFF.

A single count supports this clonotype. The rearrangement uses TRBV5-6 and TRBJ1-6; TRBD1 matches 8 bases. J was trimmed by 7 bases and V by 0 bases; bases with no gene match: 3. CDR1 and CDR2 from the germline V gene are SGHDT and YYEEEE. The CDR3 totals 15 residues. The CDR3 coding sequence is TGTGCCAGCAGCTTGGTTGGGACAGGAAATTCACCCCTCCACTTT. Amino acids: CASSLVGTGNSPLHF.

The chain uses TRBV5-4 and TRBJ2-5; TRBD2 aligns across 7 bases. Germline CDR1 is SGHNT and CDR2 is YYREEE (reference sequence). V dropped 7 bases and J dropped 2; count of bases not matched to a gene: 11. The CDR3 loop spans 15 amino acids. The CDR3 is CASGTGRGRQETQYF. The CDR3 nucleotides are TGTGCCAGCGGCACTGGGAGGGGCAGGCAAGAGACCCAGTACTTC.

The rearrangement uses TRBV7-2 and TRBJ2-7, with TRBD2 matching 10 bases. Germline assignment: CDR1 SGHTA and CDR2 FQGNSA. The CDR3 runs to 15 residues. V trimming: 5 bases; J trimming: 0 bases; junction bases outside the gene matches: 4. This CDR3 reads CASSTRTSGSYEQYF. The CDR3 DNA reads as TGTGCCAGCAGCACCAGGACTAGCGGCTCCTACGAGCAGTACTTC.